The 9 T cell receptor beta chains listed next were all sequenced from one sample in a study of T cells in Graves' hyperthyroidism and ophthalmopathy. TCR beta CDR3 regions were amplified from RNA. Researchers ran a first-round RT-PCR on the TCR CDR3 using the HTBI primer set. Each CDR3 protein is one row after TCRdb ran MiXCR on the multiplex PCR reads. The table lists about 360,000 distinct CDR3 sequences, approximately 13% of them singletons. The specimen sequenced was blood. Source of these receptors: a woman aged 18-30 years with Graves' hyperthyroidism.

The table lists this clonotype with many counts. This chain uses TRBV29-1 with TRBJ1-1; possibly TRBD1 for D (6 bases). The CDR3 is 14 residues long. V lost 6 bases, J lost 0 bases, and 14 bases lay in between. Per the germline V gene, CDR1 is SQVTM and CDR2 is ANQGSEA. In DNA, the CDR3 is TGCAGCGTCCATCGACAGGCCATGAACACTGAAGCTTTCTTT. It codes for CSVHRQAMNTEAFF.

The J gene is TRBJ2-3, the V gene TRBV4-3; TRBD2 might be the D (6 bases). V was shortened by 0 bases and J by 5 bases, with 15 bases between the two germline ends. Germline assignment: CDR1 LGHNA and CDR2 YSLEER. The CDR3 has 16 amino acids. The CDR3 bases are TGCGCCAGCAGCCAAGATAGCGCGGGGTGGGGAGATACGCAGTATTTT. It is translated as CASSQDSAGWGDTQYF.

This clonotype was picked up many times. V usage is TRBV6-2 or TRBV6-3 and J usage is TRBJ2-1; 15 bases fit TRBD2. The CDR3 loop spans 14 amino acids. The germline gives CDR1 MNHEY, CDR2 SVGEGT. The V and J ends lost 2 bases and 14 bases, in that order; junction bases with no gene match: 4. The CDR3 DNA reads as TGTGCCAGCAGTTACGGACTAGCGGGAGGGCCAAAGTTCTTC. As protein: CASSYGLAGGPKFF.

This clonotype was counted a few times. The chain uses TRBV12-3 or TRBV12-4 and TRBJ2-1; D is uncertain. V was clipped by 2 bases and J by 3 bases, with 14 bases between them. This CDR3 spans 16 amino acids. CDR3: CASSLPSLWNYNEQFF. CDR3 coding DNA: TGTGCCAGCAGTTTACCCAGCCTATGGAACTACAATGAGCAGTTCTTC.

The chain employs TRBV7-9 and TRBJ2-7; a weak D match, TRBD1 (6 bases). Germline-derived CDR1 and CDR2 are SEHNR and FQNEAQ (reference sequence). V lost 4 bases and J 4 bases, leaving 11 bases between the germline ends. This CDR3 has 13 residues. CDR3 in DNA: TGTGCCAGCAGCTCCACGACAGGATACGAGCAGTACTTC. It encodes CASSSTTGYEQYF.

The sample holds many counts of this clonotype. The chain has TRBV3-1 and TRBJ2-7; D is undetermined. In germline, CDR1 is LGHDT, CDR2 YNNKEL (reference sequence). The CDR3 is made up of 17 amino acids. Trimming took off 7 bases at V and 0 bases at J, with 22 bases between the two ends. The CDR3 protein is CASTETAGPPYSYEQYF. As DNA, the CDR3 is TGTGCCAGCACCGAAACAGCCGGGCCACCTTACTCCTACGAGCAGTACTTC.

V usage is TRBV19 and J usage is TRBJ1-5; D is undetermined. This CDR3 is 14 amino acids long. Germline CDR1 and CDR2: LNHDA and SQIVND (reference sequence). Trimming shortened V by 8 bases and J by 3 bases, and 14 bases separated the two germline ends. The CDR3 spells CASCTAGDNQPQHF. The CDR3 bases are TGTGCCAGTTGTACCGCTGGGGACAATCAGCCCCAGCATTTT.

This clonotype was seen more than once but under ten times. The V and J genes are TRBV6-1 and TRBJ1-5; maybe TRBD1 (5 bases). Between the trimmed V and J ends, which lost 6 bases and 9 bases, there was a span of 18 bases. There are 14 residues in the CDR3. CDR1 and CDR2 from the germline V gene are MNHNS and SASEGT. The CDR3 reads CASRTTGSGGPQHF. As DNA, the CDR3 is TGTGCCAGCAGAACTACAGGTTCAGGTGGGCCCCAGCATTTT.

In this sample, this clonotype turned up many times. The chain recombines TRBV11-1 with TRBJ1-2; D is undetermined. V dropped 2 bases and J dropped 0 bases, with 10 bases sitting between them. CDR1 is SGHAT, CDR2 FQDESV, per germline (reference sequence). CDR3 size: 15 residues. In nucleotides, the CDR3 is TGTGCCAGCAGCTTAAGGTCCGGGACTAACTATGGCTACACCTTC. It encodes CASSLRSGTNYGYTF.